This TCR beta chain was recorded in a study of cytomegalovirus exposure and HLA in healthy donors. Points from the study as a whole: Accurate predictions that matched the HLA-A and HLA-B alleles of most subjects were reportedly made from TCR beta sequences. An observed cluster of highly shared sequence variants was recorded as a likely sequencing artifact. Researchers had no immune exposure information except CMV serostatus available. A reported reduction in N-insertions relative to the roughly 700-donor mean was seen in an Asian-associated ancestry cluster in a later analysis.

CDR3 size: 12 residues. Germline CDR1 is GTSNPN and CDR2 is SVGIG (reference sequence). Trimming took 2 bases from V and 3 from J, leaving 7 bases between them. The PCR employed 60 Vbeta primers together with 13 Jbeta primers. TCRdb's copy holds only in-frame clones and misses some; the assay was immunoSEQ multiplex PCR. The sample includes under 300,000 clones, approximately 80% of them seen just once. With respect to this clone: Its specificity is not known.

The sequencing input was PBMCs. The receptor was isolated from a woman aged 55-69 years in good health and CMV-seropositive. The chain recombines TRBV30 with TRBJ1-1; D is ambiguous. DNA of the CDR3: TGTGCCTGGAGTTGGAGGTACACTGAAGCTTTCTTT. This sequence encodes CAWSWRYTEAFF.